The following is a TCR beta chain sequence with its context. The data were taken from a study of blood T cell repertoires in COVID-19. In the study overall: Acute-phase and convalescent COVID-19 samples originated in the United States, Italy and Spain. PBMCs, B-cell-depleted T cells, or T cells were the source of the cDNA or gDNA that made up the material.

A Seattle source enrolled patients during active infection and followed them longitudinally. Clones were read by immunoSEQ multiplex PCR, and TCRdb kept only the in-frame ones, dropping some. This sample has around 94,000 clones, with 87% found just once. Germline CDR1 reads LGHDT; CDR2 reads YNNKEL (reference sequence). The length of the CDR3 is 15 residues. V trimming: 0 bases; J trimming: 8 bases; junction bases outside the gene matches: 7. This receptor was taken from a woman in her fifties or sixties with COVID-19, enrolled during active disease. Sequenced: peripheral blood. The chain links TRBV3-1 (or the pseudogene TRBV3-2) to TRBJ1-2; 9 nucleotides line up with TRBD1. Written as DNA, the CDR3 is TGTGCCAGCAGCCAAGATCCGACAGGGGGTCTGGGCTACACCTTC. It translates to CASSQDPTGGLGYTF.